Below are 27 T cell receptor beta chains sequenced from a single sample in a study of blood T cell repertoires in COVID-19. Libraries were prepared by immunoSEQ multiplex PCR; TCRdb keeps only in-frame clonotypes and omits some of them. Of about 380,000 clones in the sample, 80% to 90% are singletons; the top ten hold 1% to 1.5%. Sequences were obtained from PBMCs or T cells enriched from blood (not recorded which). These receptors all stem from a man aged 25-45 years who had recovered from COVID-19.

CDR3 in amino acids: CATSREATGTPRQYF. CDR3 DNA: TGTGCCACCAGCAGAGAGGCGACAGGGACCCCCCGGCAGTACTTC. This rearrangement joins TRBV15 to TRBJ2-7; 7 nucleotides agree with TRBD1. With 0 bases clipped from V and 9 bases from J, the junction kept 11 bases outside the gene matches. CDR1 is LNHNV, CDR2 YYDKDF, per germline (reference sequence). The CDR3 spans 15 residues.

The chain links TRBV11-2 to TRBJ2-7, with 8 bases identical to TRBD1. The junction had 11 bases not matched to a gene; V was cut back by 7 bases and J by 6 bases. The CDR3 has 14 residues. Germline V gene data show CDR1 as SGHAT and CDR2 as FQNNGV. In nucleotides, the CDR3 is TGTGCCAGCAACTTCGGACAGGGTGTATTCGAGCAGTACTTC. Amino acids: CASNFGQGVFEQYF. The variable domain in full, completed from reference TRBV11-2 and TRBJ2-7, reads EAGVAQSPRYKIIEKRQSVAFWCNPISGHATLYWYQQILGQGPKLLIQFQNNGVVDDSQLPKDRFSAERLKGVDSTLKIQPAKLEDSAVYLCASNFGQGVFEQYFGPGTRLTVT.

This sequence joins TRBV10-3 and TRBJ2-2; D is possibly TRBD1 (5 bases). The V gene's germline CDR1 is ENHRY and CDR2 SYGVKD. Trimming left V 6 bases short and J 9 bases short, with 11 bases between. The CDR3 is 12 residues long. The CDR3 nucleotides read TGTGCCATCAGAAGGCAGGGCCGGGAGCTGTTTTTT. Translating it yields CAIRRQGRELFF.

The chain joins TRBV13 to TRBJ2-7, with 10 bases identical to TRBD2. There are 19 residues in the CDR3. In germline, CDR1 is PRHDT, CDR2 FYEKMQ (reference sequence). The junction had 18 bases not matched to a gene; V was cut back by 1 base and J by 6 bases. The CDR3 DNA reads TGTGCCAGCAGCTTAGCACGCAGGGAACTAGCGGGGCAGCTCCGCGAGCAGTACTTC. It encodes CASSLARRELAGQLREQYF. Supplemented by reference TRBV13 and TRBJ2-7, the full variable domain reads AAGVIQSPRHLIKEKRETATLKCYPIPRHDTVYWYQQGPGQDPQFLISFYEKMQSDKGSIPDRFSAQQFSDYHSELNMSSLELGDSALYFCASSLARRELAGQLREQYFGPGTRLTVT.

The genes are TRBV6-2 or TRBV6-3 and TRBJ2-3; D perhaps matches TRBD2 (5 bases). V lost 5 bases and J lost 8, with 11 bases in between. This CDR3 contains 12 residues. From germline, CDR1 is MNHEY and CDR2 SVGEGT. For the CDR3, the DNA is TGTGCCAGCAGTAATCAAGCGGTTACGCAGTATTTT. Protein: CASSNQAVTQYF.

The V gene is TRBV7-9, the J gene TRBJ2-7, with 11 positions matching TRBD2. CDR3 size: 15 residues. The germline V gene encodes CDR1 SEHNR and CDR2 FQNEAQ (reference sequence). The V segment lost 4 bases and the J segment 7 bases; nucleotides outside the gene matches: 9. CDR3 sequence reads: CASSSTSGGTKEQYF. The CDR3 DNA reads TGTGCCAGCAGCTCAACTAGCGGGGGAACCAAAGAGCAGTACTTC.

The chain employs TRBV5-1 and TRBJ1-2, with 7 bases identical to TRBD1. CDR1 is SGHRS, CDR2 YFSETQ, per germline. The J segment lost 0 bases and the V segment lost 4 bases, leaving 9 bases of the junction unmatched. The CDR3 is 16 residues long. The CDR3 sequence: CASSVNSGTANYGYTF. In nucleotides, the CDR3 is TGCGCCAGCAGCGTTAACTCCGGGACAGCTAACTATGGCTACACCTTC.

The J gene is TRBJ2-2, the V gene TRBV7-2, with 8 positions matching TRBD1. The V and J ends lost 7 bases and 7 bases, in that order; junction bases with no gene match: 8. The CDR3 is 14 residues long. CDR1 and CDR2 from the germline V gene are SGHTA and FQGNSA. DNA for the CDR3: TGTGCCAGCACACCTACAGGGGGTGTCGGGGAGCTGTTTTTT. It yields the protein CASTPTGGVGELFF.

This chain uses TRBV13 with TRBJ1-2; the D is unclear. V lost 5 bases and J 8 bases, leaving 12 bases between the germline ends. CDR1 is PRHDT and CDR2 is FYEKMQ in the germline V gene (reference sequence). The CDR3 totals 12 residues. CDR3 region: CASSLTRRGYTF. CDR3 bases: TGTGCCAGCAGCCTAACACGGAGGGGCTACACCTTC.

The V and J genes are TRBV27 and TRBJ2-2; D remains ambiguous. There are 13 residues in the CDR3. Germline V gene sequence: CDR1 MNHEY, CDR2 SMNVEV (reference sequence). Deletions cut 3 bases from V and 6 bases from J, with 8 bases between. The CDR3 DNA is TGTGCCAGCAGTTTCAATATAGCCGGGGAGCTGTTTTTT. Translating it yields CASSFNIAGELFF.

V gene TRBV27 combines with J gene TRBJ1-2, with TRBD1 as a possible D gene (5 bases). The germline V and J ends were trimmed by 1 base and 4 bases, with 13 bases remaining between them. Germline V gene sequence: CDR1 MNHEY, CDR2 SMNVEV (reference sequence). The CDR3 contains 15 residues. In DNA form, the CDR3 reads TGTGCCAGCAGTTTATGGGGGGGAGAGGTCTATGGCTACACCTTC. Protein: CASSLWGGEVYGYTF.

This clone was detected only once. The V and J genes are TRBV30 and TRBJ1-6, with a possible D match to TRBD1 (5 bases). The CDR3 extends over 16 amino acids. CDR1 and CDR2 (germline): GTSNPN, SVGIG (reference sequence). Trimming cost V 0 bases and J 8 bases, with 17 bases left between them. The CDR3 DNA sequence: TGTGCCTGGAGTGTAGCAGGGAACTTAGGCGATTCACCCCTCCACTTT. It codes for CAWSVAGNLGDSPLHF.

V usage is TRBV20-1 and J usage is TRBJ1-4; D ambiguous. Germline-derived CDR1 and CDR2 are DFQATT and SNEGSKA (reference sequence). Trimming removed 3 bases at V and 10 bases at J, with 18 bases between. The CDR3 runs 14 residues. The CDR3 region is CSASAGGFLGKLFF. In DNA form, the CDR3 reads TGCAGTGCTAGTGCTGGAGGCTTTTTAGGAAAACTGTTTTTT.

The chain has TRBV5-1 and TRBJ2-1; 9 bases map to TRBD1. The CDR3 consists of 15 residues. Germline trimming cut 4 bases from V and 3 bases from J; bases unmatched to any gene: 5. CDR1 and CDR2 (germline): SGHRS, YFSETQ. The CDR3 nucleotides read TGCGCCAGCAGCCCTACAGGGGGCGACTACAATGAGCAGTTCTTC. Its protein product is CASSPTGGDYNEQFF.

This chain connects TRBV4-2 to TRBJ2-2; D might be TRBD2 (5 bases). CDR3 length: 17 amino acids. Trimming stripped 1 base from V and 7 bases from J, with 19 bases between. Germline lookup yields CDR1 LGHNA and CDR2 YNFKEQ. CDR3 coding DNA: TGTGCCAGCAGCCAAGGCGGGCGGTTCAGTTGGGGCGGGGAGCTGTTTTTT. Amino acid sequence: CASSQGGRFSWGGELFF.

The genes are TRBV11-2 and TRBJ2-3; 8 bases fit TRBD1. After removal of 5 bases from V and 4 bases from J, the junction contained 5 bases not matched to a gene. Germline CDR1 and CDR2: SGHAT and FQNNGV. The CDR3 is 14 residues long. The CDR3 reads CASSNPGQADTQYF. The CDR3 DNA sequence: TGTGCCAGCAGCAATCCGGGACAGGCAGATACGCAGTATTTT.

The V and J genes are TRBV11-2 and TRBJ2-7; the match to TRBD1 covers 8 bases. The CDR3 loop spans 15 amino acids. Germline values: CDR1 SGHAT, CDR2 FQNNGV. The ends lost 3 bases at V and 4 bases at J; junction bases unmatched: 8. The DNA of the CDR3 is TGTGCCAGCAGCTTCCTTCCGGGACAGGAGTACGAGCAGTACTTC. Translating it yields CASSFLPGQEYEQYF.

The chain links TRBV2 to TRBJ1-2, with 7 bases aligning to TRBD1. In germline, CDR1 is SNHLY, CDR2 FYNNEI. With 9 bases clipped from V and 3 bases from J, the junction kept 4 bases outside the gene matches. The CDR3 loop spans 12 amino acids. The DNA of the CDR3 is TGTGCCAGTGGAACAGGGGACTATGGCTACACCTTC. Translated: CASGTGDYGYTF. Looking up the rest from reference TRBV2 and TRBJ1-2 gives the full variable domain: EPEVTQTPSHQVTQMGQEVILRCVPISNHLYFYWYRQILGQKVEFLVSFYNNEISEKSEIFDDQFSVERPDGSNFTLKIRSTKLEDSAMYFCASGTGDYGYTFGSGTRLTVV.

The chain recombines TRBV11-2 with TRBJ1-1; a possible D gene is TRBD1 (6 bases). V was cut by 6 bases and J by 11 bases, with 10 bases left in between. The CDR3 totals 10 residues. Looked up from germline, CDR1 is SGHAT and CDR2 is FQNNGV. The CDR3 spells CASSHRVAFF. The DNA for the CDR3 is TGTGCCAGCAGTCACAGGGTGGCTTTCTTT. Supplemented by reference TRBV11-2 and TRBJ1-1, the full variable domain reads EAGVAQSPRYKIIEKRQSVAFWCNPISGHATLYWYQQILGQGPKLLIQFQNNGVVDDSQLPKDRFSAERLKGVDSTLKIQPAKLEDSAVYLCASSHRVAFFGQGTRLTVV.

The chain is built from TRBV11-2 and TRBJ1-4, with 7 bases matching TRBD1. The V gene end was trimmed by 3 bases and the J gene end by 8 bases; junction bases not matched to a gene: 9. The CDR3 extends over 15 amino acids. CDR1 SGHAT and CDR2 FQNNGV come from the germline V gene. The CDR3 reads CASSFSWTGHEKLFF. For the CDR3, the DNA is TGTGCCAGCAGCTTTAGTTGGACAGGCCACGAAAAACTGTTTTTT.

This clone was recorded a few times. The genes are TRBV10-2 and TRBJ2-7; D gene uncertain. The ends were cut back, 3 bases at V and 4 bases at J, with 13 bases in the middle. This CDR3 comprises 14 residues. CDR1 and CDR2 (germline): WSHSY, SAAADI. The CDR3 sequence is CASSEHNRKYEQYF. In nucleotides, the CDR3 is TGCGCCAGCAGTGAACATAACAGAAAGTACGAGCAGTACTTC.

The chain carries TRBV6-1 and TRBJ2-3; D gene uncertain. CDR1 MNHNS and CDR2 SASEGT come from the germline V gene. The ends were cut back, 0 bases at V and 0 bases at J, with 7 bases in the middle. The CDR3 is 15 residues long. CDR3 in DNA: TGTGCCAGCAGTGAAGCTCCAGGTAGCACAGATACGCAGTATTTT. Translated: CASSEAPGSTDTQYF.

CDR3 nucleotides: TGTGCCAGCAGGCCGGGAACAAATGAAAAACTGTTTTTT. The encoded protein is CASRPGTNEKLFF. This chain links TRBV2 with TRBJ1-4; the D is unclear. The V and J ends lost 6 bases and 5 bases respectively, with 10 bases between them. The CDR3 runs to 13 residues. Per the germline V gene, CDR1 is SNHLY and CDR2 is FYNNEI. Looking up the rest from reference TRBV2 and TRBJ1-4 gives the full variable domain: EPEVTQTPSHQVTQMGQEVILRCVPISNHLYFYWYRQILGQKVEFLVSFYNNEISEKSEIFDDQFSVERPDGSNFTLKIRSTKLEDSAMYFCASRPGTNEKLFFGSGTQLSVL.

The J gene is TRBJ1-5, the V gene TRBV6-1; the D gene is possibly TRBD1 (5 bases). CDR1 is MNHNS and CDR2 is SASEGT in the germline V gene. The ends were cut back, 2 bases at V and 5 bases at J, with 13 bases in the middle. This CDR3 comprises 15 residues. Written as DNA, the CDR3 is TGTGCCAGCAGTGAATGGGGCAGGGATCATCAGCCCCAGCATTTT. Translating it yields CASSEWGRDHQPQHF.

The chain combines TRBV13 with TRBJ1-6; D is unresolved. Germline loops: CDR1 PRHDT, CDR2 FYEKMQ (reference sequence). Trimming cost V 0 bases and J 8 bases, with 11 bases left between them. The CDR3 length is 15 residues. CDR3 residues: CASSLGDRSDSPLHF. For the CDR3, the DNA is TGTGCCAGCAGCTTAGGCGATAGGAGTGATTCACCCCTCCACTTT.

The chain is built from TRBV27 and TRBJ2-2; D might be TRBD2 (6 bases). From germline, CDR1 is MNHEY and CDR2 SMNVEV (reference sequence). V was pared by 4 bases and J by 5 bases, with 20 bases between. This CDR3 contains 17 residues. In nucleotides, the CDR3 is TGTGCCAGCAGTTATTCACTCCGGGACTTTACTACCGGGGAGCTGTTTTTT. Translated, it gives CASSYSLRDFTTGELFF.

The chain has TRBV7-2 and TRBJ2-1, with 10 nucleotides matching TRBD1. V lost 1 base and J lost 6; bases outside the gene matches: 3. This CDR3 region has 15 residues. CDR1 is SGHTA, CDR2 FQGNSA, per germline. The CDR3 DNA reads TGTGCCAGCAGCTTAGGGGGACAGGGGATCAATGAGCAGTTCTTC. Translating it yields CASSLGGQGINEQFF.